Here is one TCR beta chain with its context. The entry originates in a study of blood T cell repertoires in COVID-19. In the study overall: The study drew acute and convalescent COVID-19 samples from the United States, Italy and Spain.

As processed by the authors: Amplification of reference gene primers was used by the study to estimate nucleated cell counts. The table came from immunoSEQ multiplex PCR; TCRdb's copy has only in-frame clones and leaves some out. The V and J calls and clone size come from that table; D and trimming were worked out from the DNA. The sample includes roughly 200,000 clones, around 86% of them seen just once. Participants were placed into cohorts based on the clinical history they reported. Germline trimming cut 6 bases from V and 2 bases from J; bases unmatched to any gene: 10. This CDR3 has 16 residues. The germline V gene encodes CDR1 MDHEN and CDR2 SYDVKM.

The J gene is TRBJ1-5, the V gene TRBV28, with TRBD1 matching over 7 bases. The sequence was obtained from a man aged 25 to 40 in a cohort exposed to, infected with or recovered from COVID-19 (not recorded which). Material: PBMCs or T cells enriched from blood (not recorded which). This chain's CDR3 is CASRPPRQGGNQPQHF. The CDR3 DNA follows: TGTGCCAGCAGACCACCACGACAGGGCGGCAATCAGCCCCAGCATTTT.